A selection of T cell receptor beta chains follows, all from one sample in a study of CXCR3-negative and CXCR3-positive naive CD8 T cells. TCRdb re-called the 5' RACE reads; one entry per CDR3 protein, DNA not given. In total, the table holds some 6,700 distinct CDR3 sequences. The sequenced sample consisted of naive CXCR3+ CD8+ T cells from blood. The source of these receptors is a human donor in good health. Some clones in this sample may be carry-over from other donors' samples. The CDR3 runs from the conserved cysteine through the conserved F or W. Each record gives: V gene, CDR3 length, clone size, J gene, CDR3 protein. Clone size, where shown, is once, few, many, or a class for clones that have expanded.

>TRBV7-6|15|.|TRBJ2-7
CASSLGHGESYEQYF
>TRBV7-2|13|medium-sized|TRBJ2-7
CASSSELGSEQYF
>TRBV12-3/TRBV12-4|19|.|TRBJ2-1
CASSPRPPLLAGAYNEQFF
>TRBV20-1|15|.|TRBJ2-3
CSAGSLAFSTDTQYF
>TRBV7-8|12|medium-sized|TRBJ1-2
CASSFSDYGYTF
>TRBV27|15|.|TRBJ2-5
CASTQGAGGPETQYF
>TRBV10-1|15|.|TRBJ2-3
CASSKASGTSDTQYF
>TRBV29-1|12|medium-sized|TRBJ1-2
CSVERTSYGYTF
>TRBV6-2/TRBV6-3|14|.|TRBJ2-1
CASSHTGPASEQFF
>TRBV29-1|11|medium-sized|TRBJ2-7
CSVGRDYEQYF
>TRBV5-5|14|medium-sized|TRBJ2-2
CASSWGPSAGELFF
>TRBV2|12|.|TRBJ1-2
CASLATDYGYTF
>TRBV5-5|15|medium-sized|TRBJ1-1
CASSFDPDPYTEAFF
>TRBV25-1|14|.|TRBJ2-7
CASSEWGSSYEQYF
>TRBV6-5|15|medium-sized|TRBJ2-1
CASRPIAGAYNEQFF
>TRBV25-1|18|medium-sized|TRBJ1-5
CASSEYGEGQTDDQPQHF
>TRBV3-1|16|.|TRBJ2-2
CASSQDDPLRTGELFF
>TRBV27|16|.|TRBJ2-7
CASSPGTSGSRHEQYF
>TRBV3-1|16|medium-sized|TRBJ2-5
CASSQVIGLKSETQYF
>TRBV29-1|13|medium-sized|TRBJ2-7
CSVNGGQGAEQYF
>TRBV14|13|.|TRBJ1-1
CASSQDRFTEAFF
>TRBV29-1|15|medium-sized|TRBJ2-5
CSVEDRDREQETQYF
>TRBV15|17|.|TRBJ2-5
CATSRGVGTGRQETQYF
>TRBV6-1|12|.|TRBJ1-2
CAEREPSYGYTF